This paragraph reports one T cell receptor beta chain. TCRdb's copy holds only in-frame clones and misses some; the assay was immunoSEQ multiplex PCR. The profile shows some 60,000 clones, around four fifths of them singletons. V shed 6 bases and J shed 4 bases, with 11 bases lying between them. This CDR3 region has 13 residues. The sample is drawn from a study of T cells in tumors after PD-1 blockade. This chain connects TRBV12-3 or TRBV12-4 to TRBJ2-3; D unresolved. This specimen was PBMCs, taken before anti-PD-1 treatment. This clonotype was obtained from a human donor with basal cell carcinoma. CDR3 in DNA: TGTGCCAGCAGCACCAGGCAATCAGATACGCAGTATTTT. Encoded protein: CASSTRQSDTQYF.